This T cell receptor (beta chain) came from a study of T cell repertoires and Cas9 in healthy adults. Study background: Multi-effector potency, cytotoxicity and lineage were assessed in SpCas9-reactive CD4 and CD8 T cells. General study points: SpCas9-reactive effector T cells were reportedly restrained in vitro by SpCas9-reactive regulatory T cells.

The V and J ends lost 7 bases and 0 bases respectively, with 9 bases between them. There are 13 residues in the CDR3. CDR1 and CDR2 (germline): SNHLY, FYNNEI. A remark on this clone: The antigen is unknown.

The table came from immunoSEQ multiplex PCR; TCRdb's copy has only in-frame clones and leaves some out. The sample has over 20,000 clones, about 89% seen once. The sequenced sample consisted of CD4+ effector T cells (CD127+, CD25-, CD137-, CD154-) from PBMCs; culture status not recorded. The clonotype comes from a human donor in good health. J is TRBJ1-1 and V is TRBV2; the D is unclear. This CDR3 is CASTEEMNTEAFF. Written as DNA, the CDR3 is TGTGCCAGCACCGAGGAAATGAACACTGAAGCTTTCTTT.